This paragraph covers one T cell receptor (beta chain) sequence. Antigen unknown. The sample is drawn from a study of T cell responses to AZD1222 COVID-19 vaccine. Findings and limits, study-wide: White British donors predominated, females outnumbered males, and clonal diversity was possibly underestimated.

Generated by immunoSEQ multiplex PCR, the TCRdb table keeps only in-frame clones and is missing some. The table shows some 69,000 clones, with over 65% occurring only once. Both about-4-week and about-12-week second-dose recipients were combined. The sequence derives from an adult who received the AZD1222 COVID-19 vaccine. The source material was peripheral blood, sampled 28 days after the second AZD1222 dose.

CDR3 loop: CASSPDRGEQYF. The DNA of the CDR3 is TGTGCCAGCTCACCAGACCGGGGGGAGCAGTACTTC. The chain uses TRBV18 and TRBJ2-7, with D perhaps TRBD2 (6 bases). V gave up 2 bases and J gave up 7 bases, with 9 bases separating them. Germline V gene data show CDR1 as KGHSH and CDR2 as LQKENI. The CDR3 has 12 amino acids.